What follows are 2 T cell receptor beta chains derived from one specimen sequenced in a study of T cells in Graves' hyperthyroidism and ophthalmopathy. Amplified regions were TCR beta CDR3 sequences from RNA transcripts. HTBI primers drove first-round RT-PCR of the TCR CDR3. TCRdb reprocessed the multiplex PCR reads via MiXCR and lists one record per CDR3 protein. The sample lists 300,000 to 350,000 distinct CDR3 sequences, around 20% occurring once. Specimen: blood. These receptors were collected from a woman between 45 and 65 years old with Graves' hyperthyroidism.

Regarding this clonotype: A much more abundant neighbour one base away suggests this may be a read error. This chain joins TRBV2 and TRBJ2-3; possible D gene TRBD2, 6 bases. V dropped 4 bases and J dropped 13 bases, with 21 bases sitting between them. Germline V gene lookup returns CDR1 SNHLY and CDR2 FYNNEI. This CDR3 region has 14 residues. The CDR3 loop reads CASSGAPRSGPEYF. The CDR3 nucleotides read TGTGCCAGCAGTGGAGCTCCCAGGAGCGGGCCGGAGTATTTT.

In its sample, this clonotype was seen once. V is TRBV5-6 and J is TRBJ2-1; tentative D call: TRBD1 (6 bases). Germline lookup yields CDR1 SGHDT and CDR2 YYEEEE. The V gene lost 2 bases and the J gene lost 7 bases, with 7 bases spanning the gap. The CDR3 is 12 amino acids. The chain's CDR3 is CASSFTGNEQFF. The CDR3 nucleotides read TGTGCCAGCAGCTTCACAGGGAATGAGCAGTTCTTC.